These 6 T cell receptor beta chains were all obtained from the same sample, sequenced in a study of T cell responses to AZD1222 COVID-19 vaccine. This table comes from immunoSEQ multiplex PCR, and its TCRdb copy is limited to in-frame clones, with some not included. The profile shows more than 100,000 clones, approximately 86% of them singletons. The sequences come from peripheral blood, collected 28 days after the second AZD1222 dose. The receptor source for this set is an adult who received the AZD1222 COVID-19 vaccine.

This clone was seen more than once but under ten times. The chain employs TRBV9 and TRBJ1-5; the D is unclear. Looked up from germline, CDR1 is SGDLS and CDR2 is YYNGEE. Trimming took 1 base from V and 2 from J, leaving 7 bases between them. The CDR3 totals 14 residues. The CDR3 is CASSVYDGNQPQHF. CDR3 DNA sequence: TGTGCCAGCAGCGTATACGATGGCAATCAGCCCCAGCATTTT.

V usage is TRBV6-5 and J usage is TRBJ1-4; D is uncertain. The CDR3 has 14 amino acids. Per the germline V gene, CDR1 is MNHEY and CDR2 is SVGAGI. Trimming took 7 bases from V and 4 from J, leaving 13 bases between them. CDR3 nucleotides: TGTGCCAGCACCAGGACCGACTTTAATGAAAAACTGTTTTTT. Its protein product is CASTRTDFNEKLFF.

V gene TRBV20-1 combines with J gene TRBJ2-6, with TRBD1 matching 8 bases. The junction had 10 bases not matched to a gene; V was cut back by 3 bases and J by 0 bases. Germline assignment: CDR1 DFQATT and CDR2 SNEGSKA (reference sequence). This CDR3 is 18 amino acids long. CDR3 sequence (DNA): TGCAGTGCTAGTAGCCGGACAGGGTTTAACTCTGGGGCCAACGTCCTGACTTTC. It encodes CSASSRTGFNSGANVLTF.

J is TRBJ1-2 and V is TRBV6-2 or TRBV6-3; D unclear. CDR3 length equals 13 residues. Trimming shortened V by 2 bases and J by 8 bases, and 12 bases separated the two germline ends. The V gene's germline CDR1 is MNHEY and CDR2 SVGEGT. CDR3 DNA: TGTGCCAGCAGTTACCTGTACCCCCGCGGCTACACCTTC. Its protein product is CASSYLYPRGYTF.

The V and J genes are TRBV6-5 and TRBJ1-2; 7 bases line up with TRBD1. Germline CDR1 reads MNHEY; CDR2 reads SVGAGI. The CDR3 is 15 residues long. With 3 bases clipped from V and 4 bases from J, the junction kept 8 bases outside the gene matches. The CDR3 nucleotides read TGTGCCAGCAGTTATCACTTGGGACAGCTCTATGGCTACACCTTC. This sequence encodes CASSYHLGQLYGYTF.

In nucleotides, the CDR3 is TGTGCCAGTGGCAGGGGGCCGCAAGAGACCCAGTACTTC. This codes for CASGRGPQETQYF. The V call is TRBV19, the J call TRBJ2-5; the match to TRBD1 covers 8 bases. The CDR3 loop spans 13 amino acids. V gave up 8 bases and J gave up 2 bases; unmatched junction bases: 4. Germline V gives CDR1 LNHDA, CDR2 SQIVND (reference sequence).